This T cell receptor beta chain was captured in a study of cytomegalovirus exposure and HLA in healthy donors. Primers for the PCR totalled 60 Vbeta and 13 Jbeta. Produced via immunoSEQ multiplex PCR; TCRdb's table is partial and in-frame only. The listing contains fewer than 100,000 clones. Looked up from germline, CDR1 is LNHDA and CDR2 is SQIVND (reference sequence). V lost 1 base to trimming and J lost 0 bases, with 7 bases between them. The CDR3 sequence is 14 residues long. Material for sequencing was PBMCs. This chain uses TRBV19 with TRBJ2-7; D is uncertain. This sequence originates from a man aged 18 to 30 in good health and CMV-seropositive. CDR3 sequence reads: CASSIVESSYEQYF. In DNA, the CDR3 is TGTGCCAGTAGTATAGTGGAGAGCTCCTACGAGCAGTACTTC.